This T cell receptor (beta chain) was sequenced during a study of radiotherapy plus CTLA-4 blockade in lung cancer. Study-wide context: Disease control was seen in approximately 31% of patients, objective responses in approximately 19%.

The study's findings and limits: Among blood TCR repertoires after radiotherapy plus ipilimumab, tumor-derived clones expanded. Early blood T cell clone dynamics reportedly forecast response best, with interferon-beta.

This clone was observed a handful of times. The antigen is not known. The repertoire was sequenced with immunoSEQ multiplex PCR; TCRdb's copy has only in-frame clones and lacks some. Of approximately 35,000 clones in the sample, roughly 85% were seen once. Germline V CDR1 and CDR2: MNHEY, SVGAGI. Unmatched junction bases numbered 8, after V lost 6 bases and J lost 0 bases. This CDR3 has 15 residues. This specimen was peripheral blood, taken from a patient treated with radiotherapy plus ipilimumab. The V gene is TRBV6-5, the J gene TRBJ2-7; 7 nucleotides line up with TRBD2. This receptor was obtained from a human donor with non-small cell lung cancer who had stable disease on radiotherapy plus ipilimumab. The CDR3 DNA reads TGTGCCAGCAGCCTAGGACTAGAGGCCTCCTACGAGCAGTACTTC. This codes for CASSLGLEASYEQYF.